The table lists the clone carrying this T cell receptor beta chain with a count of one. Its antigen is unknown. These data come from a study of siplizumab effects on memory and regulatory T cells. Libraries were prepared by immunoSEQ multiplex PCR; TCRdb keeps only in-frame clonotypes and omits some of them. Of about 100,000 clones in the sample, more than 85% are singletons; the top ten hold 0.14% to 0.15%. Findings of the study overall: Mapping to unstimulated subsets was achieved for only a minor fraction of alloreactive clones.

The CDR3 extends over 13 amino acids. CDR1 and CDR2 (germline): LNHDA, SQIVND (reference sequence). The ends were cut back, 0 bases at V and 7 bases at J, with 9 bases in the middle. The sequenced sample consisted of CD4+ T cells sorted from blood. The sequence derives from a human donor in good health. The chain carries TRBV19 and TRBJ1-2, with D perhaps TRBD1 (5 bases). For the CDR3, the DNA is TGTGCCAGTAGTATAGAAGCAGGGCTTGGCTACACCTTC. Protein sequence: CASSIEAGLGYTF.